This T cell receptor beta chain originates from a study of CD8 T cell repertoires and HIV-1 epitope variants. The CDR3 sequence is 14 residues long. V was trimmed by 4 bases and J by 7 bases, leaving 13 bases between them. Germline V lookup: CDR1 SGHTA, CDR2 FQGNSA. As to this clone: Its cognate antigen is unknown.

The assay was immunoSEQ multiplex PCR, and TCRdb's table has in-frame clones only and misses some. Of more than 3,500 clones in the sample, 65% to 70% were seen once. The sequencing sample was made of cultured CD8+ T cells derived from PBMCs. The sequence came from a male donor with HIV. The V gene is TRBV7-2, the J gene TRBJ1-4; D is perhaps TRBD1 (5 bases). DNA of the CDR3: TGTGCCAGCAGCTCCAGGGTAGTTGGTGAAAAACTGTTTTTT. Translation gives CASSSRVVGEKLFF.